This T cell receptor beta chain was retrieved from a study of T cells in localized non-small cell lung cancer. With regard to this clone: The antigen is undetermined.

The data were produced by immunoSEQ multiplex PCR, yet TCRdb's version contains in-frame clones alone and is incomplete. Here the sample spans roughly 38,000 clones, roughly 90% being singletons. CDR3 length: 14 amino acids. Per the germline V gene, CDR1 is MNHEY and CDR2 is SMNVEV (reference sequence). V was trimmed by 6 bases and J by 7 bases, leaving 18 bases between them. Findings and caveats of the study: Owing to sequencing of a solitary tumor region, heterogeneity cannot be discounted. The study linked higher blood T cell density to longer overall survival. The highest T cell clonality was in uninvolved adjacent lung, above tumor. Adjacent lung tissue had a median about 57 of the top 100 clones found in the tumor.

Here the sequenced sample was peripheral blood mononuclear cells, taken before any cancer treatment. The sequence was collected from a male donor at least 60 years old with stage II lung adenocarcinoma. The chain couples TRBV27 to TRBJ1-1; D remains ambiguous. The CDR3 protein is CASRVAGTAGEAFF. DNA for the CDR3: TGTGCCAGCAGAGTGGCGGGTACAGCTGGTGAAGCTTTCTTT.